This entry lists 2 T cell receptor beta chains sequenced from one sample in a study of T cells after yellow fever vaccination. TCRdb independently ran MiXCR on the 5' RACE reads; one entry per CDR3 protein. The sample lists some 320,000 distinct CDR3 sequences, 4.1% seen once, with just under 25% in the top ten. Sequenced here: PBMCs, sampled 5 days after the yellow fever booster vaccination. The source of these receptors is a man aged 18 to 30 who received the YFV17D yellow fever vaccine.

This chain connects TRBV7-9 to TRBJ1-4, with 8 nucleotides matching TRBD1. Germline V gene sequence: CDR1 SEHNR, CDR2 FQNEAQ (reference sequence). V lost 5 bases and J lost 2; bases outside the gene matches: 10. The CDR3 loop spans 17 amino acids. In DNA, the CDR3 is TGTGCCAGCAGCCAACGGACAGGGTGGTTTACTAATGAAAAACTGTTTTTT. Translating it yields CASSQRTGWFTNEKLFF.

V and J are TRBV5-1 and TRBJ2-7, with 11 bases lining up with TRBD1. Germline assignment: CDR1 SGHRS and CDR2 YFSETQ. CDR3 size: 16 residues. V trimming: 0 bases; J trimming: 7 bases; junction bases outside the gene matches: 9. The CDR3: CASSLGGQGASWEQYF. CDR3 DNA: TGCGCCAGCAGCTTGGGAGGACAGGGGGCATCGTGGGAGCAGTACTTC.